This T cell receptor beta chain was profiled in a study of blood T cell repertoires in COVID-19. Study at large: From the United States, Italy and Spain came samples of acute and convalescent COVID-19. Sources were T cells, B-cell-depleted T cells, or PBMCs; the material itself was cDNA or gDNA.

The CDR3 has 16 amino acids. The V and J ends lost 4 bases and 0 bases respectively, with 15 bases between them. The germline gives CDR1 SEHNR, CDR2 FQNEAQ (reference sequence). This clone was detected a few times. The authors' processing: From reference gene primer amplification, estimates of nucleated cell counts were derived. Assay used: immunoSEQ multiplex PCR; TCRdb lists only in-frame clones, some missing. V and J calls and clone size are copied from that table; D and trimming were computed from the DNA. The data hold nearly 200,000 clones, with 84% observed a single time. The chain carries TRBV7-9 and TRBJ1-1; D is undetermined. This TCR derives from an older woman with active or convalescent COVID-19. Material: peripheral blood. The CDR3 here is CASSSFGRQLNTEAFF. The CDR3 DNA follows: TGTGCCAGCAGCTCTTTTGGGCGACAACTGAACACTGAAGCTTTCTTT.